Described below is a single T cell receptor beta chain sequence and its context. Its antigen is currently unknown. This entry belongs to a study of CD8+ T cells in alopecia areata. PBMCs, the starting material, were the source of sorted CD4+ and CD8+ T cells. V lost 4 bases and J 3 bases, leaving 9 bases between the germline ends. The germline CDR1 and CDR2 sequences are MNHEY and SMNVEV (reference sequence). The CDR3 loop spans 13 amino acids. Reverse transcription of extracted RNA yielded cDNA, which provided the sequencing template. This table comes from immunoSEQ multiplex PCR, and its TCRdb copy is limited to in-frame clones, with some not included. The sample yields about 100,000 clones, roughly 60% seen once. The study, taken as a whole, reports: Higher clonality than in normal scalp was seen in lesional scalp, especially alopecia totalis/universalis. Patients shared TCRs less clearly than mice did, possibly owing to HLA.

This TCR came from a human donor in good health. The J gene is TRBJ1-1, the V gene TRBV27; the D gene is possibly TRBD1 (5 bases). Sequences were obtained from CD8+ T cells sorted from blood. The CDR3, as DNA: TGTGCCAGCAGTTACTCAGGGCACACTGAAGCTTTCTTT. Translating gives CASSYSGHTEAFF.